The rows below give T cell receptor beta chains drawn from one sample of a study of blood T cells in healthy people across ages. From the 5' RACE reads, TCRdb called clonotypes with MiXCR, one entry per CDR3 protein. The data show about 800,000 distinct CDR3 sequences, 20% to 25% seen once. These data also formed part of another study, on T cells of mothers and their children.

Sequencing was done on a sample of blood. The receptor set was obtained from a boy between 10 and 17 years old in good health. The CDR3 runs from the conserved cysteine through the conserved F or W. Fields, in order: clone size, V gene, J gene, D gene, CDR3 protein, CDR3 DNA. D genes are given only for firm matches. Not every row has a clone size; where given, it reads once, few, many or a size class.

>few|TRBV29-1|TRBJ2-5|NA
CSVDRGGIETQYF
TGCAGCGTTGACAGGGGCGGCATAGAGACCCAGTACTTC
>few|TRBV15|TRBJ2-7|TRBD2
CATSTTSGTYEQYF
TGTGCCACCAGCACGACTAGCGGCACCTACGAGCAGTACTTC
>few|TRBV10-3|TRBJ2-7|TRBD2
CAISDYDGRSYEQYF
TGTGCCATCAGTGATTATGACGGGAGGTCCTACGAGCAGTACTTC
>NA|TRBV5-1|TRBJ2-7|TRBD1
CASSTGTDIVHEQYF
TGCGCCAGCAGCACCGGGACAGATATCGTCCACGAGCAGTACTTC
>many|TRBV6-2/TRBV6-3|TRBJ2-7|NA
CASSYGSTYEQYF
TGTGCCAGCAGTTACGGTTCGACCTACGAGCAGTACTTC
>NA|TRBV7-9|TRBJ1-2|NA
CASTPTRGILYGYTF
TGTGCCAGCACTCCTACCAGGGGCATCCTTTATGGCTACACCTTC
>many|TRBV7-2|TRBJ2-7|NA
CASSPGLPYEQYF
TGTGCCAGCAGCCCCGGACTCCCCTACGAGCAGTACTTC
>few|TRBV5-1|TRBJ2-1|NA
CASSLVVRGSGVDEQFF
TGCGCCAGCAGCTTGGTGGTCCGTGGATCAGGTGTGGATGAGCAGTTCTTC
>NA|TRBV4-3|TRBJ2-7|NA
CASSQDSRGDCYEQYF
TGCGCCAGCAGCCAAGATTCCCGCGGGGACTGCTACGAGCAGTACTTC
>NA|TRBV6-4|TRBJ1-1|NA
CASSDSDNTEAFF
TGTGCCAGCAGTGACTCGGACAACACTGAAGCTTTCTTT
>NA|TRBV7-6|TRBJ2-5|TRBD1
CASSLAWTGETQYF
TGTGCCAGCAGCTTAGCGTGGACAGGGGAGACCCAGTACTTC
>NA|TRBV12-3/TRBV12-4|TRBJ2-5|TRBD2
CASSSWVAGGPVDVQYF
TGTGCCAGCAGTTCATGGGTCGCGGGAGGGCCCGTCGACGTGCAGTACTTC
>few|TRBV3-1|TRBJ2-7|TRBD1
CASSQGWPGQGRFSSYEQYF
TGTGCCAGCAGCCAAGGGTGGCCGGGACAGGGGCGCTTCAGCTCCTACGAGCAGTACTTC
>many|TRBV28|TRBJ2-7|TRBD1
CASSYDRAGREQYF
TGTGCCAGCAGCTATGACAGGGCCGGCCGCGAGCAGTACTTC
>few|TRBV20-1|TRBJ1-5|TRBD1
CSARGQGNQPQHF
TGCAGTGCTAGAGGACAGGGGAATCAGCCCCAGCATTTT
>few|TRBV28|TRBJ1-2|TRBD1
CASSDTGGDGYTF
TGTGCCAGCAGCGATACAGGGGGGGACGGCTACACCTTC
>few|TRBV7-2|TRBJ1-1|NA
CASSLEIGYTEAFF
TGTGCCAGCAGCTTAGAGATCGGGTACACTGAAGCTTTCTTT
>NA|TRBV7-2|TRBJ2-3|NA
CASSLSSCDTQYF
TGTGCCAGCAGCTTATCTTCGTGTGATACGCAGTATTTT
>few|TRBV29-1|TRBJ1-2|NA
CSVERSRGGYTF
TGCAGCGTTGAACGCAGTAGGGGTGGCTACACCTTC
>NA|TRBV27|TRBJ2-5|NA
CASSLSVYSVQETQYF
TGTGCCAGCAGTTTATCAGTCTACAGCGTCCAAGAGACCCAGTACTTC
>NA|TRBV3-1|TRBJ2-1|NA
CASSQDVAYNEQFF
TGTGCCAGCAGCCAAGATGTAGCCTACAATGAGCAGTTCTTC
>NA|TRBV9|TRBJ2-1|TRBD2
CAGSDPSGGTTNEQFF
TGTGCCGGCAGCGACCCTAGCGGGGGAACAACCAATGAGCAGTTCTTC
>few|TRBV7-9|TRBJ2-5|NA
CASSFSAGPRIEQYF
TGTGCCAGCAGTTTTTCGGCGGGACCGAGAATAGAGCAGTACTTC
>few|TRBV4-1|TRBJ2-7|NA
CASSQPGHNYEQYF
TGCGCCAGCAGCCAACCGGGACACAACTACGAGCAGTACTTC
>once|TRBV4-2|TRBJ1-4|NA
CASSQSVGLGEKLFF
TGTGCCAGCAGCCAAAGTGTAGGGCTTGGCGAAAAACTGTTTTTT
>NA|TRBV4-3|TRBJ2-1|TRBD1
CASSQDEQGAYEQFF
TGCGCCAGCAGCCAAGATGAACAGGGGGCCTATGAGCAGTTCTTC
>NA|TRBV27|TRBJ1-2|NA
CASRGWEPEANYGYTF
TGTGCCAGCAGGGGGTGGGAGCCAGAAGCTAACTATGGCTACACCTTC
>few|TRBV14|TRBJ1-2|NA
CASSLGIYGYTF
TGTGCCAGCAGCCTGGGGATCTATGGCTACACCTTC
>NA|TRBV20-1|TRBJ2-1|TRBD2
CSAKTSGRTLTYNEQFF
TGCAGTGCTAAGACTAGCGGGAGGACCCTAACCTACAATGAGCAGTTCTTC
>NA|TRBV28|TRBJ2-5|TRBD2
CASSLGRFREGTQYF
TGTGCCAGCAGTTTAGGGCGTTTCCGGGAGGGGACCCAGTACTTC
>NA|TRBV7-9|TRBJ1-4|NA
CASSFVGPRENLFF
TGTGCCAGCAGCTTCGTGGGACCCCGGGAAAACCTGTTTTTT
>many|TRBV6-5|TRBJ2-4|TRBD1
CASRTTGVGGLQYF
TGTGCCAGCAGAACCACAGGGGTAGGGGGCCTTCAGTACTTC
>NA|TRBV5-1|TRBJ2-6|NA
CASSEGQRTSGANVLTF
TGCGCCAGCAGCGAGGGGCAACGCACCTCTGGGGCCAACGTCCTGACTTTC
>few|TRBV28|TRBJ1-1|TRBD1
CASSSQGAGGTEAFF
TGTGCCAGCAGTTCCCAGGGGGCGGGGGGCACTGAAGCTTTCTTT
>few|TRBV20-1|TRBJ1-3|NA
CSARVYATGDTIYF
TGCAGTGCTAGAGTATACGCGACTGGAGACACCATATATTTT
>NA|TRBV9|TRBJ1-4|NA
CASSPREPGGTNEKLFF
TGTGCCAGCAGCCCGAGGGAGCCGGGGGGAACTAATGAAAAACTGTTTTTT
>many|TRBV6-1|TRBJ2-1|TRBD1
CASSRRTGQTYNEQFF
TGTGCCAGCAGTCGTCGGACAGGGCAGACCTACAATGAGCAGTTCTTC
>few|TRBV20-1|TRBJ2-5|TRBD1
CSASGTAQETQYF
TGCAGTGCGTCCGGGACAGCGCAAGAGACCCAGTACTTC
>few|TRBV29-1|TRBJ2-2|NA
CSVEAITGELFF
TGCAGCGTTGAAGCGATCACCGGGGAGCTGTTTTTT